Reported below is one T cell receptor (beta chain). Antigen: not known. These data belong to a study of T-cell memory formation after mild COVID-19. Looking at the study overall: Among the donors, TCR clusters were largely specific to each donor. Findings and caveats of the study: Clonal second-wave expansions that peaked on day 37 had unconfirmed SARS-CoV-2 specificity. Contracting CD4+ clones sat mainly in CM and EM; CD8+ in EMRA.

The CDR3 loop spans 16 amino acids. V was cut by 8 bases and J by 0 bases, with 14 bases left in between. The germline CDR1 and CDR2 sequences are SGHVS and FNYEAQ. Constant-segment-primed 5'RACE gave TCR alpha and TCR beta cDNA libraries with sample barcodes and UMIs. In TCRdb, the 5' RACE reads were re-called with MiXCR into one record per CDR3 protein. Counted here are 350,000 to 500,000 distinct CDR3 sequences, roughly 18% occurring once; the ten biggest clones make up 20% to 25%. The J gene is TRBJ1-6, the V gene TRBV7-6; no clear D. This clonotype was obtained from a man between 18 and 29 years old who had mild COVID-19 (a few samples of this study predate the infection). Cell type and time point are not known. The specimen sequenced was PBMCs or a T cell subset sorted from them (not recorded which). This CDR3 is CASRSSRSSYNSPLHF. DNA for the CDR3: TGTGCCAGCCGCTCTAGCAGGAGCTCCTATAATTCACCCCTCCACTTT.